This T cell receptor (beta chain) was sequenced during a study of identical twins. There are a few counts of this clonotype. TCRdb re-analysed the 5' RACE reads in MiXCR, keeping a single row per CDR3 protein. The sample holds a few hundred thousand distinct CDR3 sequences, about 10% seen once. CDR3 length: 16 residues. Per germline, CDR1 MNHEY and CDR2 SVGAGI. The germline V and J ends were trimmed by 4 bases and 1 base, with 13 bases remaining between them. This chain uses TRBV6-5 with TRBJ2-2; maybe TRBD2 (6 bases). Sequencing was performed on naive T cells sorted from blood. This clonotype was obtained from a woman aged 45-60 years in good health. As DNA, the CDR3 is TGTGCCAGCAGTTGGGGCCATAGCGGGAACACCGGGGAGCTGTTTTTT. Protein product: CASSWGHSGNTGELFF.